This T cell receptor beta chain was identified during a study of T cells in Graves' hyperthyroidism and ophthalmopathy. General study points: A model of 13 V-J features distinguished ophthalmopathy from stable hyperthyroidism. The majority of expanded thyroid clonotypes above 0.001 also appeared in blood.

There were TCR beta CDR3 regions amplified from RNA transcripts. When the TCR CDR3 underwent first-round RT-PCR, the HTBI primer set was used. TCRdb re-analysed the multiplex PCR reads in MiXCR, keeping a single row per CDR3 protein. The sample yields fewer than 900,000 distinct CDR3 sequences, 18% seen once. As concerns this clonotype: The antigen remains unidentified.

Hyperthyroidism was newly diagnosed in patients aged 18 to 65 (duration under 2 months). V was pared by 1 base and J by 0 bases, with 12 bases between. The CDR3 has 16 amino acids. Per germline, CDR1 SGHNT and CDR2 YYREEE (reference sequence). The source is a woman aged 50 to 65 with Graves' hyperthyroidism that later progressed to Graves' ophthalmopathy. The V gene is TRBV5-4, the J gene TRBJ2-3, with D unclear. Material: blood. The CDR3 region is CASSLIDGPSTDTQYF. CDR3 sequence (DNA): TGTGCCAGCAGCTTGATTGACGGCCCTAGCACAGATACGCAGTATTTT.